This record looks at one T cell receptor (beta chain) sequence and its context. Its antigen is unidentified. This sample was included in a study of T cell responses to AZD1222 COVID-19 vaccine. Produced via immunoSEQ multiplex PCR; TCRdb's table is partial and in-frame only. The sample records approximately 80,000 clones, around 82% being singletons. Germline-derived CDR1 and CDR2 are MNHEY and SVGAGI. The V end lost 7 bases, the J end lost 5 bases, and 10 bases lay between the germline ends. The length of the CDR3 is 12 residues. Overall study results and limits: White British people made up most donors, females outnumbered males, and clonal diversity was possibly underestimated. Elevations in Spike-specific TCR breadth and depth followed administration of two AZD1222 doses.

The chain carries TRBV6-5 and TRBJ2-3, with D possibly called TRBD1 or TRBD2 (5 bases each). The sequenced sample was peripheral blood, obtained on day 0 of AZD1222 vaccination. This receptor was taken from an adult in good health. CDR3 protein: CASTGTGDTQYF. DNA of the CDR3: TGTGCCAGCACCGGGACGGGAGATACGCAGTATTTT.